The 28 T cell receptor beta chains given below trace back to one sample, sequenced in a study of T cells in Graves' hyperthyroidism and ophthalmopathy. Researchers took RNA transcripts and amplified the TCR beta CDR3 regions from them. The HTBI primer set drove a first-round RT-PCR of the TCR CDR3. From the multiplex PCR reads, TCRdb called clonotypes with MiXCR, one entry per CDR3 protein. The sample holds about 380,000 distinct CDR3 sequences, 15% to 20% seen once. Material: blood. Every receptor here comes from a man aged 18 to 35 with Graves' ophthalmopathy.

This clonotype was found once. V and J are TRBV2 and TRBJ2-3, with D tentatively TRBD2 (7 bases). Trimming removed 1 base from V and 5 bases from J, with 16 bases in between. From germline, CDR1 is SNHLY and CDR2 FYNNEI. The CDR3 is made up of 16 amino acids. The CDR3 sequence: CASSEVVGGAGDTQYF. As DNA, the CDR3 is TGTGCCAGCAGTGAAGTGGTGGGGGGGGCCGGAGATACGCAGTATTTT.

In its sample, this clonotype was seen a few times. The V call is TRBV18, the J call TRBJ2-2, with D unclear. V dropped 3 bases and J dropped 0 bases, with 8 bases sitting between them. Germline V gene lookup returns CDR1 KGHSH and CDR2 LQKENI. CDR3 size: 15 residues. DNA for the CDR3: TGTGCCAGCTCACCGGCCCGTTCGAACACCGGGGAGCTGTTTTTT. Translated, it gives CASSPARSNTGELFF.

As concerns this clonotype: A much larger clone differs from this one at a single base, so this may be a read error. The J gene is TRBJ2-7, the V gene TRBV6-1; 9 nucleotides match TRBD1. Germline V gene data show CDR1 as MNHNS and CDR2 as SASEGT. This CDR3 comprises 14 residues. The CDR3 region has the DNA TGTACCAGCAGTAAGGGACAGGGTTCCTACGAGCAGTACTTC. Amino acids: CTSSKGQGSYEQYF.

This clonotype was recorded many times. The rearrangement links TRBV5-1 to TRBJ2-7; possible D gene TRBD1, 6 bases. Trimming left V 4 bases short and J 2 bases short, with 16 bases between. This CDR3 spans 15 amino acids. CDR1 is SGHRS, CDR2 YFSETQ, per germline. The CDR3 DNA sequence: TGCGCCAGCAGCCCCCAGACGGACAGCACCTACGAGCAGTACTTC. Translation gives CASSPQTDSTYEQYF.

This clonotype was counted at least ten times. The chain recombines TRBV7-8 with TRBJ1-1; a possible D gene is TRBD1 (5 bases). CDR1 SGHVS and CDR2 FQNEAQ come from the germline V gene. V lost 1 base to trimming and J lost 4 bases, with 19 bases between them. The CDR3 consists of 17 residues. The CDR3 spells CASSLVGLLQGPTEAFF. CDR3 nucleotide sequence: TGTGCCAGCAGCTTAGTTGGGTTGTTGCAGGGACCCACTGAAGCTTTCTTT.

This clonotype was seen many times. The chain carries TRBV28 and TRBJ2-5; TRBD1 or TRBD2 may be the D gene (5 bases each). Trimming stripped 2 bases from V and 5 bases from J, with 12 bases between. In germline, CDR1 is MDHEN, CDR2 SYDVKM. This CDR3 contains 14 residues. CDR3 nucleotide sequence: TGTGCCAGCAGTTTAATCGGGGCTCAGGAGACCCAGTACTTC. Protein product: CASSLIGAQETQYF.

This clonotype was found many times. J is TRBJ1-1 and V is TRBV12-3 or TRBV12-4; D is undetermined. This CDR3 spans 12 amino acids. V was pared by 11 bases and J by 4 bases, with 14 bases between. DNA for the CDR3: TGTGCCTGCCGCGACGGCCGCACTGAAGCTTTCTTT. Amino acids: CACRDGRTEAFF.

This chain links TRBV6-1 with TRBJ1-1, with D uncertain. This CDR3 contains 13 residues. Per the germline V gene, CDR1 is MNHNS and CDR2 is SASEGT. Trimming shortened V by 8 bases and J by 6 bases, and 16 bases separated the two germline ends. The CDR3 protein is CASSDGPGAEAFF. In nucleotides, the CDR3 is TGTGCCAGCTCCGATGGACCTGGGGCTGAAGCTTTCTTT.

Only a few counts were recorded for this clonotype. The CDR3 coding sequence is TGCGCCAGCAGACAAACTAGCGGGGGAGGTGAGACCCAGTACTTC. Protein product: CASRQTSGGGETQYF. The chain is built from TRBV5-1 and TRBJ2-5, with 11 nucleotides matching TRBD2. This CDR3 comprises 15 residues. Germline loops: CDR1 SGHRS, CDR2 YFSETQ. Germline trimming cut 5 bases from V and 5 bases from J; bases unmatched to any gene: 8.

This clonotype was counted ten times or more. CDR3 in amino acids: CASSYGGKETQYF. The CDR3 DNA reads as TGTGCCAGCAGTTACGGGGGGAAAGAGACCCAGTACTTC. V is TRBV6-1 and J is TRBJ2-5; TRBD2 matches 7 bases. The trim removed 5 bases at V and 3 bases at J, leaving 3 bases unmatched. Germline V CDR1 and CDR2: MNHNS, SASEGT. This CDR3 has 13 amino acids.

In this sample, this clonotype turned up once. At one end the junction does not follow the germline gene, possibly because of a read error. The rearrangement joins TRBV4-1 to TRBJ1-1; D is uncertain. The CDR3 has 16 residues. The germline gives CDR1 MGHRA, CDR2 YSYEKL. CDR3 bases: TGTGCCAGCAGCCAAGATTCAGCCGGAATGAACACTGAAGCTTTCTTT. Amino acids: CASSQDSAGMNTEAFF.

Many counts were recorded for this clonotype. The CDR3 sequence: CATSDVTGPSTDTQYF. Here the CDR3 DNA reads TGTGCCACCAGTGATGTGACAGGGCCGTCCACAGATACGCAGTATTTT. The chain combines TRBV24-1 with TRBJ2-3, with 7 bases lining up with TRBD1. This CDR3 region has 16 residues. The J segment lost 2 bases and the V segment lost 3 bases, leaving 7 bases of the junction unmatched. CDR1 and CDR2 (germline): KGHDR, SFDVKD.

This clonotype was seen many times. The chain couples TRBV5-1 to TRBJ2-3; D possibly corresponds to TRBD1 (6 bases). The CDR3 spans 18 residues. Trimming left V 0 bases short and J 0 bases short, with 17 bases between. Germline loops: CDR1 SGHRS, CDR2 YFSETQ. CDR3 sequence reads: CASSLEVGQPPSTDTQYF. The CDR3 bases are TGCGCCAGCAGCTTGGAGGTCGGACAGCCTCCTAGCACAGATACGCAGTATTTT.

This clonotype was picked up many times. This chain links TRBV6-2 or TRBV6-3 with TRBJ1-5; D is ambiguous. The CDR3 is 17 amino acids. CDR1 MNHEY and CDR2 SVGEGT come from the germline V gene. V was trimmed by 0 bases and J by 0 bases, leaving 12 bases between them. Here the CDR3 reads CASSYSMSEYSNQPQHF. Written as DNA, the CDR3 is TGTGCCAGCAGTTACTCGATGTCCGAATATAGCAATCAGCCCCAGCATTTT.

This rearrangement joins TRBV19 to TRBJ2-2, with D tentatively TRBD1 (6 bases). The V and J ends lost 9 bases and 5 bases respectively, with 19 bases between them. The CDR3 runs 15 residues. Germline CDR1 reads LNHDA; CDR2 reads SQIVND (reference sequence). CDR3 sequence (DNA): TGTGCCAGCCAAGGGGCAGGGGCGGGTACCGGGGAGCTGTTTTTT. This encodes CASQGAGAGTGELFF.

This clonotype was counted at least ten times. The rearrangement links TRBV11-2 to TRBJ2-7, with 9 bases that match TRBD1. Germline V gene lookup returns CDR1 SGHAT and CDR2 FQNNGV. The CDR3 contains 14 residues. V lost 4 bases and J lost 3; bases outside the gene matches: 4. CDR3 residues: CASSWGTGLYEQYF. The CDR3, as DNA: TGTGCCAGCAGCTGGGGGACAGGGCTCTACGAGCAGTACTTC.

The chain employs TRBV20-1 and TRBJ2-1, with 8 bases lining up with TRBD2. After removal of 0 bases from V and 5 bases from J, the junction contained 6 bases not matched to a gene. The CDR3 length is 15 residues. Germline loops: CDR1 DFQATT, CDR2 SNEGSKA (reference sequence). In DNA form, the CDR3 reads TGCAGTGCTAGAGATATCTCGGGGGGGAACAATGAGCAGTTCTTC. This codes for CSARDISGGNNEQFF.

This clonotype has a count of ten or more. The V gene is TRBV28, the J gene TRBJ1-2; D may be TRBD1 (5 bases). The CDR3 contains 13 residues. From germline, CDR1 is MDHEN and CDR2 SYDVKM. V lost 3 bases and J lost 3, with 8 bases in between. The CDR3 protein is CASSFGADYGYTF. DNA of the CDR3: TGTGCCAGCAGTTTCGGGGCGGACTATGGCTACACCTTC.

This clonotype was seen ten or more times. This chain connects TRBV14 to TRBJ2-7; 7 bases are a match to TRBD1. Germline V gene sequence: CDR1 SGHDN, CDR2 FVKESK. This CDR3 is built from 13 residues. V shed 1 base, J shed 6 bases, and the junction held 3 bases outside the gene matches. The CDR3 DNA reads as TGTGCCAGCAGCCAAGTCAACAGGGGCGAGCAGTACTTC. Protein: CASSQVNRGEQYF.

Concerning this clonotype: A much larger clone differs from this one at a single base, so this may be a read error. This sequence joins TRBV28 and TRBJ2-4; TRBD1 is a possible D gene (7 bases). The germline CDR1 and CDR2 sequences are MDHEN and SYDVKM. Trimming cost V 3 bases and J 5 bases, with 20 bases left between them. This CDR3 region has 17 residues. CDR3 nucleotide sequence: TGTGCCAGCAGTTTTTACCGACAGGGAGGTGCCGAAAACATTCAGTACTTC. Encoded protein: CASSFYRQGGAENIQYF.

This clonotype was detected ten times or more. CDR3 DNA: TGTGCCAGCAGTGTAGTTGGGGGTCTCATGAACACTGAAGCTTTCTTT. Its protein is CASSVVGGLMNTEAFF. This sequence joins TRBV6-1 and TRBJ1-1; perhaps TRBD1 as D (5 bases). V was shortened by 4 bases and J by 0 bases, with 15 bases between the two germline ends. Germline values: CDR1 MNHNS, CDR2 SASEGT. The CDR3 spans 16 residues.

This clonotype has ten or more counts. The chain couples TRBV27 to TRBJ2-7; TRBD1 agrees at 8 bases. Germline V gene lookup returns CDR1 MNHEY and CDR2 SMNVEV (reference sequence). The CDR3 sequence is 15 residues long. V lost 6 bases and J lost 3; bases outside the gene matches: 10. The CDR3 sequence is CASSPEAGGSYEQYF. The CDR3 DNA reads TGTGCCAGCAGCCCAGAGGCAGGGGGCAGCTACGAGCAGTACTTC.

This clonotype came up a few times. CDR3 nucleotide sequence: TGTGCCACTCTAGATGGGAGGAACACTGAAGCTTTCTTT. The encoded protein is CATLDGRNTEAFF. V usage is TRBV6-1 and J usage is TRBJ1-1; unclear D gene. Germline-derived CDR1 and CDR2 are MNHNS and SASEGT. V lost 10 bases and J lost 1, with 13 bases in between. The CDR3 contains 13 residues.

This clonotype was counted at least ten times. The V call is TRBV27, the J call TRBJ2-5; 9 bases map to TRBD1. The CDR3 sequence is 15 residues long. Germline V gene sequence: CDR1 MNHEY, CDR2 SMNVEV (reference sequence). V lost 8 bases and J lost 4; bases outside the gene matches: 11. CDR3 loop: CASSGGQGSLETQYF. CDR3 in DNA: TGTGCCAGCTCTGGAGGACAGGGGTCTTTAGAGACCCAGTACTTC.

This clonotype showed up just a few times. The CDR3 spells CASILDRANSPLHF. CDR3 nucleotides: TGTGCCAGCATTTTAGACAGGGCTAATTCACCCCTCCACTTT. The rearrangement joins TRBV2 to TRBJ1-6; 7 bases agree with TRBD1. This CDR3 spans 14 amino acids. Germline CDR1 reads SNHLY; CDR2 reads FYNNEI. With 7 bases clipped from V and 6 bases from J, the junction kept 6 bases outside the gene matches.

This clonotype was detected many times. CDR3 DNA: TGCAGTGCTAGTCAGTTGAGGGAGCTGTTTTTT. Encoded protein: CSASQLRELFF. This chain joins TRBV20-1 and TRBJ2-2; unclear D gene. CDR1 is DFQATT and CDR2 is SNEGSKA in the germline V gene (reference sequence). The germline V and J ends were trimmed by 3 bases and 9 bases, with 8 bases remaining between them. The CDR3 is 11 amino acids.

This chain connects TRBV5-4 to TRBJ1-6, with a tentative D call TRBD1 (5 bases). V lost 2 bases to trimming and J lost 0 bases, with 15 bases between them. CDR1 and CDR2 (germline): SGHNT, YYREEE (reference sequence). This CDR3 is 18 amino acids long. This CDR3 reads CASSLDSSGSSYNSPLHF. The CDR3, as DNA: TGTGCCAGCAGCTTAGACAGTTCTGGGAGCTCCTATAATTCACCCCTCCACTTT.

There are a few counts of this clonotype. The chain joins TRBV6-1 to TRBJ1-6; tentatively, D is TRBD1 (5 bases). Trimming pared 4 bases from V and 7 bases from J, leaving 11 bases between. The CDR3 length is 14 residues. The germline CDR1 and CDR2 sequences are MNHNS and SASEGT. The CDR3 DNA is TGTGCCAGCAGTGGCCCTGGGGGGAATTCACCCCTCCACTTT. Amino acid sequence: CASSGPGGNSPLHF.